Listed below are T cell receptor beta chains from one sample, sequenced in a study of CD8 T cells in ankylosing spondylitis. TCRdb ran MiXCR on the 5' RACE reads and lists one entry per CDR3 protein. The sample lists 750,000 to 850,000 distinct CDR3 sequences; 10% to 15% were seen once. The sample comprised blood, either unsorted or a sorted T cell fraction (not recorded which). These receptors were taken from a male donor with ankylosing spondylitis. The CDR3 runs from the conserved cysteine through the conserved F or W. D genes are given only for firm matches. Only some rows state a clone size, as once, few, many or a class for expanded clones.

TRBJ2-1 | TRBD2 | TRBV11-1 | NA | CASSLRSSGSNEQFF | TGTGCCAGCAGCTTAAGGTCTAGCGGGAGTAATGAGCAGTTCTTC
TRBJ2-1 | NA | TRBV5-1 | NA | CASSSLAGLEQFF | TGCGCCAGCAGCTCACTCGCAGGGCTGGAGCAGTTCTTC
TRBJ1-6 | TRBD1 | TRBV5-1 | many | CASSLGDRDNSPLHF | TGCGCCAGCAGCTTGGGGGACAGGGATAATTCACCCCTCCACTTT
TRBJ2-1 | TRBD2 | TRBV29-1 | once | CSVLTGTMMFF | TGCAGCGTCTTAACCGGGACTATGATGTTCTTC
TRBJ2-2 | NA | TRBV29-1 | many | CSVDLGPFSTGELFF | TGCAGCGTTGACTTGGGGCCCTTCAGCACCGGGGAGCTGTTTTTT
TRBJ2-3 | NA | TRBV7-2 | NA | CASSPGTHLGDTQYF | TGTGCCAGCAGCCCCGGGACCCATCTGGGGGATACGCAGTATTTT
TRBJ1-1 | NA | TRBV20-1 | many | CSARAGSTATEAFF | TGCAGTGCTAGAGCAGGGAGTACCGCGACTGAAGCTTTCTTT
TRBJ2-3 | NA | TRBV7-2 | NA | CASRPDRSPDTQYF | TGTGCCAGCAGGCCTGACAGGTCCCCAGATACGCAGTATTTT
TRBJ1-2 | NA | TRBV10-3 | once | CAICKRRRDGDYGYTF | TGTGCCATCTGTAAAAGAAGGCGGGACGGGGACTATGGCTACACCTTC
TRBJ2-7 | NA | TRBV20-1 | NA | CSAMHNEQYF | TGCAGTGCAATGCACAATGAGCAGTACTTC
TRBJ1-1 | TRBD1 | TRBV20-1 | NA | CSASRGPNTEAFF | TGCAGTGCTTCCAGGGGGCCGAACACTGAAGCTTTCTTT
TRBJ2-7 | TRBD2 | TRBV20-1 | few | CSAPQRGRTAYEQYF | TGCAGTGCCCCCCAGCGGGGCCGAACCGCCTACGAGCAGTACTTC
TRBJ2-3 | TRBD1 | TRBV5-1 | few | CASRGQGADTQYF | TGCGCCAGCAGGGGACAGGGCGCAGATACGCAGTATTTT
TRBJ1-1 | NA | TRBV20-1 | many | CSARDLGMRTEAFF | TGCAGTGCTAGAGATTTAGGGATGAGAACTGAAGCTTTCTTT
TRBJ2-1 | NA | TRBV20-1 | many | CSASKALNNEQFF | TGCAGTGCTAGTAAAGCTCTGAACAATGAGCAGTTCTTC
TRBJ2-2 | NA | TRBV13 | NA | CASMGQEAGELFF | TGTGCCAGCATGGGGCAGGAGGCCGGGGAGCTGTTTTTT
TRBJ2-1 | NA | TRBV25-1 | few | CASSEFRGDDNEQFF | TGTGCCAGCAGTGAATTCAGGGGTGATGACAATGAGCAGTTCTTC
TRBJ2-2 | TRBD1 | TRBV2 | once | CASKGQIYTGELFF | TGTGCCAGCAAGGGACAGATTTACACCGGGGAGCTGTTTTTT
TRBJ1-1 | TRBD1 | TRBV9 | many | CASSVAPRGRVAAFF | TGTGCCAGCAGCGTAGCTCCCAGGGGGCGTGTGGCAGCTTTCTTT
TRBJ2-7 | NA | TRBV12-3/TRBV12-4 | NA | CASTQNRREQYF | TGTGCCAGCACCCAAAATAGGAGGGAGCAGTACTTC
TRBJ2-1 | NA | TRBV20-1 | few | CSASNRQSSYNEQFF | TGCAGTGCTAGTAACCGTCAAAGCTCCTACAATGAGCAGTTCTTC
TRBJ2-7 | TRBD1 | TRBV12-3/TRBV12-4 | NA | CASSLWTGGEQYF | TGTGCCAGCAGTCTGTGGACAGGGGGAGAGCAGTACTTC
TRBJ2-5 | NA | TRBV29-1 | many | CSVEAGKETQYF | TGCAGCGTTGAGGCCGGGAAGGAGACCCAGTACTTC
TRBJ1-5 | TRBD1 | TRBV4-3 | few | CASSQDRADQPQHF | TGCGCCAGCAGCCAGGACAGGGCGGATCAGCCCCAGCATTTT
TRBJ2-1 | TRBD2 | TRBV7-8 | NA | CASERRSGRYNEQFF | TGTGCCTCCGAACGCCGTAGCGGGCGTTACAATGAGCAGTTCTTC
TRBJ2-1 | NA | TRBV7-2 | few | CASSLAGYGNEQFF | TGTGCCAGCAGCTTAGCGGGCTACGGGAATGAGCAGTTCTTC
TRBJ2-1 | TRBD2 | TRBV4-2 | few | CASSQDSTSGGGLYEQFF | TGTGCCAGCAGCCAAGACTCCACTAGCGGGGGCGGTCTGTATGAGCAGTTCTTC
TRBJ1-1 | NA | TRBV20-1 | NA | CSARDFSAANTEAFF | TGCAGTGCTAGAGACTTCTCGGCAGCTAACACTGAAGCTTTCTTT
TRBJ2-3 | NA | TRBV29-1 | many | CSVAAWEYYVDTQYF | TGCAGCGTAGCGGCGTGGGAATATTATGTGGATACGCAGTATTTT
TRBJ2-4 | TRBD2 | TRBV5-1 | NA | CASSLSVAGALAKNIQYF | TGCGCCAGCAGCTTGTCGGTAGCGGGAGCCCTAGCCAAAAACATTCAGTACTTC
TRBJ2-7 | TRBD1 | TRBV6-1 | few | CASSEVTGGDFGQYF | TGTGCCAGCAGTGAAGTGACAGGGGGCGACTTCGGACAGTACTTC
TRBJ2-1 | TRBD1 | TRBV24-1 | once | CATGGLRDRDNNEQFF | TGTGCCACCGGGGGGCTCCGGGACAGGGACAACAATGAGCAGTTCTTC
TRBJ2-1 | NA | TRBV7-2 | many | CASSSGGEQFF | TGTGCCAGCAGCTCAGGAGGCGAGCAGTTCTTC
TRBJ2-5 | NA | TRBV28 | few | CASSSLRGEETQYF | TGTGCCAGCAGTTCCCTCAGGGGGGAAGAGACCCAGTACTTC
TRBJ2-1 | NA | TRBV7-2 | NA | CASSLSSIRYNEQFF | TGTGCCAGCAGCTTAAGTTCTATACGTTACAATGAGCAGTTCTTC
TRBJ1-2 | TRBD1 | TRBV12-3/TRBV12-4 | many | CASRDRAVANYGYTF | TGTGCCAGCAGGGACAGGGCAGTAGCTAACTATGGCTACACCTTC
TRBJ2-7 | NA | TRBV20-1 | few | CSAVALIVSSYEQYF | TGCAGTGCTGTGGCGCTTATTGTAAGCTCCTACGAGCAGTACTTC
TRBJ2-3 | NA | TRBV5-1 | few | CASSLAYGGSTDTQYF | TGCGCCAGCAGCTTGGCCTATGGGGGAAGCACAGATACGCAGTATTTT
TRBJ2-1 | NA | TRBV20-1 | few | CSAREPGPQVVSYNEQFF | TGCAGTGCTAGAGAACCGGGACCCCAAGTCGTCTCCTACAATGAGCAGTTCTTC
TRBJ1-2 | NA | TRBV5-6 | few | CASSSAAGRGYTF | TGTGCCAGCAGCTCCGCAGCGGGGCGCGGCTACACCTTC
TRBJ2-7 | NA | TRBV4-3 | few | CASSQDVGGSYEQYF | TGCGCCAGCAGCCAAGATGTAGGCGGCTCCTACGAGCAGTACTTC
TRBJ2-7 | TRBD1 | TRBV10-3 | NA | CAISRTGTYEQYF | TGTGCCATCAGTCGGACAGGAACCTACGAGCAGTACTTC
TRBJ1-2 | NA | TRBV29-1 | few | CSVEDPSASGGTTNYGYTF | TGCAGCGTTGAAGATCCCTCCGCCTCTGGCGGGACGACTAACTATGGCTACACCTTC
TRBJ1-1 | TRBD1 | TRBV12-3/TRBV12-4 | NA | CASSWTGGDAFF | TGTGCCAGCAGTTGGACAGGAGGGGACGCTTTCTTT
TRBJ2-5 | NA | TRBV5-1 | NA | CASSFLQGGQETQYF | TGCGCCAGCAGCTTCCTACAGGGTGGCCAAGAGACCCAGTACTTC
TRBJ2-3 | TRBD2 | TRBV7-6 | NA | CASSLSGSSGDTQYF | TGTGCCAGCAGCCTCAGCGGGAGTAGTGGTGATACGCAGTATTTT
TRBJ1-2 | NA | TRBV4-3 | NA | CASSQEGVRVNYGYTF | TGCGCCAGCAGCCAAGAAGGGGTCAGGGTAAACTATGGCTACACCTTC
TRBJ2-3 | NA | TRBV20-1 | few | CSARAGEWTDTQYF | TGCAGTGCTAGAGCAGGGGAGTGGACAGATACGCAGTATTTT
TRBJ2-6 | NA | TRBV2 | few | CASSAHRVGSGANVLTF | TGTGCCAGCAGTGCCCACAGGGTCGGATCTGGGGCCAACGTCCTGACTTTC
TRBJ2-3 | NA | TRBV7-2 | NA | CASSRGASGFADTQYF | TGTGCCAGCAGCCGCGGAGCGAGCGGGTTCGCAGATACGCAGTATTTT
TRBJ2-3 | TRBD2 | TRBV3-1 | few | CASTSGGSGWTDTQYF | TGTGCCAGCACCAGCGGCGGGAGTGGTTGGACAGATACGCAGTATTTT
TRBJ2-7 | NA | TRBV28 | NA | CASRNSYEQYF | TGTGCCAGCAGAAATTCCTACGAGCAGTACTTC
TRBJ2-7 | NA | TRBV29-1 | many | CSVGYRGGSYEQYF | TGCAGCGTCGGGTACAGGGGAGGGTCCTACGAGCAGTACTTC
TRBJ1-1 | NA | TRBV18 | few | CASSPPSALNTEAFF | TGTGCCAGCTCACCACCGTCGGCCCTCAACACTGAAGCTTTCTTT
TRBJ2-1 | NA | TRBV4-1 | NA | CASSQVGLNLEVNEQFF | TGCGCCAGCAGCCAAGTGGGTTTAAACCTTGAAGTCAATGAGCAGTTCTTC
TRBJ2-1 | TRBD2 | TRBV20-1 | NA | CSVSGRSYNEQFF | TGCAGTGTAAGCGGGAGGAGTTACAATGAGCAGTTCTTC
TRBJ2-5 | NA | TRBV20-1 | NA | CSARVSTLAGTQYF | TGCAGTGCTAGAGTATCGACCCTCGCTGGGACCCAGTACTTC